Each of the 20 T cell receptor beta chains below was sequenced from the same sample in a study of blood T cell repertoires in COVID-19. Profiled with immunoSEQ multiplex PCR; TCRdb holds only in-frame clones, not every one. Found here are about 160,000 clones, 85% to 95% of them singletons; the top ten hold under 2%. The sequenced material came from peripheral blood. The receptors originated from a woman aged 60-75 years with COVID-19, enrolled during active disease.

This clone was seen just once. The rearrangement links TRBV15 to TRBJ2-7; 8 positions match TRBD1. The CDR3 loop spans 14 amino acids. Germline CDR1 and CDR2: LNHNV and YYDKDF (reference sequence). J gave up 6 bases and V 4 bases, and 8 bases lay outside the gene matches. The CDR3 spells CATSTYDTGGEQYF. CDR3 DNA: TGTGCCACCAGCACATACGACACAGGGGGCGAGCAGTACTTC.

The J gene is TRBJ1-1, the V gene TRBV7-7; 8 nucleotides match TRBD1. Germline trimming cut 6 bases from V and 13 bases from J; bases unmatched to any gene: 7. There are 11 residues in the CDR3. The germline gives CDR1 SSHAT, CDR2 FNYEAQ (reference sequence). The CDR3 loop is CASRAGTGGFF. CDR3 nucleotides: TGTGCCAGCAGGGCCGGGACAGGTGGTTTCTTT.

V and J are TRBV27 and TRBJ1-5, with D possibly TRBD1 on 5 matching bases. From germline, CDR1 is MNHEY and CDR2 SMNVEV (reference sequence). The CDR3 length is 14 residues. V dropped 7 bases and J dropped 7 bases, with 17 bases sitting between them. CDR3 sequence reads: CASIAQGGGQPQHF. In DNA, the CDR3 is TGTGCCAGCATTGCCCAGGGAGGTGGGCAGCCCCAGCATTTT.

The chain carries TRBV18 and TRBJ1-3; 7 nucleotides line up with TRBD1. Unmatched junction bases numbered 2, after V lost 3 bases and J lost 0 bases. Germline values: CDR1 KGHSH, CDR2 LQKENI. This CDR3 comprises 15 residues. The CDR3 protein is CASSPTGRSGNTIYF. The CDR3 nucleotides are TGTGCCAGCTCACCGACAGGGCGCTCTGGAAACACCATATATTTT.

The CDR3 DNA reads TGTGCCAGCAGCTTGACCCAGGCATATGGCTACACCTTC. Translation: CASSLTQAYGYTF. The J gene is TRBJ1-2, the V gene TRBV5-6; D uncertain. The V and J ends lost 1 base and 5 bases respectively, with 9 bases between them. This CDR3 contains 13 residues. CDR1 is SGHDT and CDR2 is YYEEEE in the germline V gene.

V gene TRBV9 combines with J gene TRBJ2-3, with 7 bases identical to TRBD1. The CDR3 runs to 16 residues. After removal of 0 bases from V and 1 base from J, the junction contained 5 bases not matched to a gene. Germline CDR1 SGDLS, CDR2 YYNGEE. This chain's CDR3 is CASSVEGQGGTDTQYF. CDR3 DNA sequence: TGTGCCAGCAGCGTAGAGGGGCAGGGGGGCACAGATACGCAGTATTTT.

The CDR3 DNA sequence: TGTGCCAGTAGCACGACAGGGATCACAGATACGCAGTATTTT. This gives the protein CASSTTGITDTQYF. V and J are TRBV19 and TRBJ2-3; 7 bases match TRBD1. The V gene end was trimmed by 6 bases and the J gene end by 2 bases; junction bases not matched to a gene: 5. The germline CDR1 and CDR2 sequences are LNHDA and SQIVND (reference sequence). The CDR3 is 14 residues long.

This chain uses TRBV30 with TRBJ1-1; D possibly corresponds to TRBD1 (6 bases). Germline V CDR1 and CDR2: GTSNPN, SVGIG (reference sequence). The CDR3 length is 14 residues. The V gene lost 4 bases and the J gene lost 0 bases, with 12 bases spanning the gap. The CDR3 DNA sequence: TGTGCCTGGACAGGGGTTGCCATGAACACTGAAGCTTTCTTT. Residues: CAWTGVAMNTEAFF.

CDR3 amino acids: CASSLTGQPVRLFF. The CDR3 DNA follows: TGTGCCAGCAGCTTGACGGGACAGCCCGTTAGACTGTTTTTT. This rearrangement joins TRBV5-6 to TRBJ1-4, with TRBD1 matching over 7 bases. V was clipped by 1 base and J by 13 bases; unmatched bases: 10. The CDR3 is made up of 14 amino acids. Looked up from germline, CDR1 is SGHDT and CDR2 is YYEEEE.

The V and J genes are TRBV11-2 and TRBJ1-2; D call uncertain. The CDR3 has 12 amino acids. V lost 1 base to trimming and J lost 5 bases, with 5 bases between them. Per the germline V gene, CDR1 is SGHAT and CDR2 is FQNNGV. CDR3 coding DNA: TGTGCCAGCAGCTTAGGGCAGTATGGCTACACCTTC. Translation: CASSLGQYGYTF.

This chain uses TRBV5-1 with TRBJ1-2; a possible D gene is TRBD1 (6 bases). The CDR3 runs to 12 residues. V was clipped by 1 base and J by 8 bases, with 9 bases between them. CDR1 is SGHRS, CDR2 YFSETQ, per germline. This chain's CDR3 is CASSLRGGGYTF. The CDR3 region has the DNA TGCGCCAGCAGCTTGAGGGGGGGCGGCTACACCTTC.

The gene calls are TRBV30 and TRBJ1-2; D is unclear. The CDR3 extends over 13 amino acids. The germline V gene has CDR1 GTSNPN and CDR2 SVGIG (reference sequence). Trimming left V 5 bases short and J 2 bases short, with 12 bases between. CDR3 coding DNA: TGTGCCTGGGCGGCAGGACTAAACTATGGCTACACCTTC. Amino acid sequence: CAWAAGLNYGYTF.

CDR3 in DNA: TGTGCCAGCAGCCAAGATTCAAGTGGGAGGGGGGGAGATGGAGAGACCCAGTACTTC. It specifies CASSQDSSGRGGDGETQYF. The chain combines TRBV3-1 (or the pseudogene TRBV3-2) with TRBJ2-5; D might be TRBD2 (7 bases). Germline assignment: CDR1 LGHDT and CDR2 YNNKEL (reference sequence). The CDR3 has 19 amino acids. Trimming cost V 0 bases and J 4 bases, with 24 bases left between them.

The count of this clone is one. The chain recombines TRBV4-2 with TRBJ1-2, with 11 bases matching TRBD1. The CDR3 covers 16 residues. The trim removed 0 bases at V and 5 bases at J, leaving 5 bases unmatched. Germline V gives CDR1 LGHNA, CDR2 YNFKEQ. The CDR3 here is CASSQEVGDRGYGYTF. The CDR3 nucleotides are TGTGCCAGCAGCCAAGAGGTCGGGGACAGGGGGTATGGCTACACCTTC.

The rearrangement uses TRBV6-5 and TRBJ2-2, with D possibly being TRBD2 (7 bases). Germline CDR1 reads MNHEY; CDR2 reads SVGAGI. With 6 bases removed from V and 8 bases from J, the gap between germline ends came to 19 bases. CDR3 length equals 15 residues. CDR3 DNA sequence: TGTGCCAGCAGCGTCTGGGGGGGCGAGGAAGGGGAGCTGTTTTTT. This translates into CASSVWGGEEGELFF.

The chain combines TRBV3-1 (or the pseudogene TRBV3-2) with TRBJ2-5, with D possibly matching TRBD2 (5 bases). The V and J ends lost 2 bases and 11 bases respectively, with 9 bases between them. From germline, CDR1 is LGHDT and CDR2 YNNKEL (reference sequence). The CDR3 consists of 11 residues. As DNA, the CDR3 is TGTGCCAGCAGCCAATATACTAGTCAGTACTTC. This translates into CASSQYTSQYF.

The chain links TRBV27 to TRBJ1-5; D possibly corresponds to TRBD1 (5 bases). Per the germline V gene, CDR1 is MNHEY and CDR2 is SMNVEV (reference sequence). There are 15 residues in the CDR3. Trimming took 6 bases from V and 4 from J, leaving 16 bases between them. The CDR3 nucleotides read TGTGCCAGCAGGCCCGTAGACAGAAGGAATCAGCCCCAGCATTTT. Its protein product is CASRPVDRRNQPQHF.

V usage is TRBV24-1 and J usage is TRBJ2-5; D possibly corresponds to TRBD2 (6 bases). V was clipped by 9 bases and J by 4 bases, with 20 bases between them. CDR3 length equals 15 residues. Germline-derived CDR1 and CDR2 are KGHDR and SFDVKD. In nucleotides, the CDR3 is TGTGCCACCCCAAATTCTAGCGTCGAGGGAGAGACCCAGTACTTC. As protein: CATPNSSVEGETQYF.

The V and J genes are TRBV12-2 and TRBJ1-1. TRBV12-2 is a pseudogene locus. This CDR3 is built from 14 residues. This CDR3 reads CASRLGSSETEAFF. The CDR3 DNA sequence: TGTGCAAGTCGCTTAGGGTCCAGCGAGACTGAAGCTTTCTTT.

The chain couples TRBV5-6 to TRBJ2-5; 10 bases map to TRBD2. The V gene end was trimmed by 5 bases and the J gene end by 5 bases; junction bases not matched to a gene: 6. The germline V gene encodes CDR1 SGHDT and CDR2 YYEEEE. The CDR3 runs 14 residues. CDR3 in amino acids: CASRELAGSETQYF. The CDR3 nucleotides are TGTGCCAGCAGGGAACTAGCGGGGAGTGAGACCCAGTACTTC.